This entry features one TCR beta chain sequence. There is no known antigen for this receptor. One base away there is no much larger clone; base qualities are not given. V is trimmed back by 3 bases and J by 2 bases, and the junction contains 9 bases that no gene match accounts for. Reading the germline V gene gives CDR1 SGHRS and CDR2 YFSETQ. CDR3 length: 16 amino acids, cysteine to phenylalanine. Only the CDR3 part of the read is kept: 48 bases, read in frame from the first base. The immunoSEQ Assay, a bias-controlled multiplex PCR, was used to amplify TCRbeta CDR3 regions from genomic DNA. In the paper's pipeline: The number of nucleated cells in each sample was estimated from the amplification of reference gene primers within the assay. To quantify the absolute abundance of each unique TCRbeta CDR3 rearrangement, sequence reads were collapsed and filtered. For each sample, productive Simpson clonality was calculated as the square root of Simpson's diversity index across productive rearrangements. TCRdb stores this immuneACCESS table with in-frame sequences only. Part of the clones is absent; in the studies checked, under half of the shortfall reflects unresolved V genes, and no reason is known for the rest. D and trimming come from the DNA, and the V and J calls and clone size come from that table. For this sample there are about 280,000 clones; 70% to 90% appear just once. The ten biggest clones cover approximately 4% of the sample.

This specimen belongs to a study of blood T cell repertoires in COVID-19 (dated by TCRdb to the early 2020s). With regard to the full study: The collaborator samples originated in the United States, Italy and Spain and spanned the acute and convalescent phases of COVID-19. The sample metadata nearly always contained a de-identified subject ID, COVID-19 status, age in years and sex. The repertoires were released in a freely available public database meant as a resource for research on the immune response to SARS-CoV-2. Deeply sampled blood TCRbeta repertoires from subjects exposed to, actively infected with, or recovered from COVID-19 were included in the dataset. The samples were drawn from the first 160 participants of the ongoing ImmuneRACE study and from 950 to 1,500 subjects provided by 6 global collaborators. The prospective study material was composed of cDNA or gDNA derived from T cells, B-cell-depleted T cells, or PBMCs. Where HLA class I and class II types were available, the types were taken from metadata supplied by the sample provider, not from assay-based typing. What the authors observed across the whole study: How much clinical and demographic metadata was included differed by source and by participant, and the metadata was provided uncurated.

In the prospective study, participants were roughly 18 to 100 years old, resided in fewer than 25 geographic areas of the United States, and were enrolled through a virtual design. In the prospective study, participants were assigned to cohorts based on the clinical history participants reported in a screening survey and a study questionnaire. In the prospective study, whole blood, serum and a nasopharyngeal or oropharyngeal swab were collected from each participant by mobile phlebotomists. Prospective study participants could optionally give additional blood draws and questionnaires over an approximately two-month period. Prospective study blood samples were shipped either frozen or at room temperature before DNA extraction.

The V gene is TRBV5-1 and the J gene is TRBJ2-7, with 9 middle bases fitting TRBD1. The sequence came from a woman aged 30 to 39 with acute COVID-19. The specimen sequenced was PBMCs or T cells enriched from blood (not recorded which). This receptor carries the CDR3 CASSWGRDRATYEQYF. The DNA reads TGCGCCAGCAGCTGGGGCCGGGACAGGGCTACCTACGAGCAGTACTTC.